This T cell receptor (beta chain) is drawn from a study of CD8+CD57+ T cells in acquired aplastic anemia. Broader study findings: Patients and controls were not found to differ significantly in CD8+ Simpson's diversity.

The germline V gene has CDR1 SGDLS and CDR2 YYNGEE. This CDR3 spans 15 amino acids. V was trimmed by 3 bases and J by 7 bases, leaving 17 bases between them. Both TCR beta VDJ combination and CDR3 sequence profiling were carried out. Genomic DNA was the template for this profiling. TCRdb itself ran the reads through MiXCR, one entry per CDR3 protein. The sample contains approximately 200,000 distinct CDR3 sequences, 55% to 70% of which appear only once. This clonotype has just a few counts. What it binds is not known. The V and J genes are TRBV9 and TRBJ2-1; D remains unclear. What was sequenced was sorted CD4+, CD8+, or CD8+CD57+ T cells (not recorded which) from PBMCs. The receptor's source is a human donor with severe aplastic anemia or a healthy control (not recorded which). CDR3 sequence (DNA): TGTGCCAGCAGCGCCAAGTTAGGGTCTGGGAATGAGCAGTTCTTC. It specifies CASSAKLGSGNEQFF.